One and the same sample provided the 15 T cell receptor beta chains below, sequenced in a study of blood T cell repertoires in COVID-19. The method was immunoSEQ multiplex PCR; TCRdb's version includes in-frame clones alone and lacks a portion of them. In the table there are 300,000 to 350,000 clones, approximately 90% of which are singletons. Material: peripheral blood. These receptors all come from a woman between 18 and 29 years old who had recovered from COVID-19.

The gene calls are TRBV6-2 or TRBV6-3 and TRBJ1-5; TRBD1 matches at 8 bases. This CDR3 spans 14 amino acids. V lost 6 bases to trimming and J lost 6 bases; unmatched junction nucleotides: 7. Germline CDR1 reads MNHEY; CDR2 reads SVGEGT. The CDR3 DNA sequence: TGTGCCAGCAGCCCCAGGGGGCGAGGTCAGCCCCAGCATTTT. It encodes CASSPRGRGQPQHF.

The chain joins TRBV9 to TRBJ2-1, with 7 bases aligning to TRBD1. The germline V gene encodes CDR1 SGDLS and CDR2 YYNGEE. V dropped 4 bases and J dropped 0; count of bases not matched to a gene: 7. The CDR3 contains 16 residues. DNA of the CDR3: TGTGCCAGCAGCCCAAGGGACAGATTCTCCTACAATGAGCAGTTCTTC. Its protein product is CASSPRDRFSYNEQFF.

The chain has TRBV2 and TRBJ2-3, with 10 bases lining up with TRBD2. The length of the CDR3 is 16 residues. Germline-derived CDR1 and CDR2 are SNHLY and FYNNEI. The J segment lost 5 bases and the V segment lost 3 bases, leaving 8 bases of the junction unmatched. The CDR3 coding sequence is TGTGCCAGCAGTGACCCAGCGGGAGGGCCGGAAGATACGCAGTATTTT. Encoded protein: CASSDPAGGPEDTQYF.

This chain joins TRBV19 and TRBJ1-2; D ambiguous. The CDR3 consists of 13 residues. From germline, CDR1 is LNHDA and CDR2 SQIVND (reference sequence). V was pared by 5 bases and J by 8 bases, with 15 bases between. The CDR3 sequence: CASSLRTTVGYTF. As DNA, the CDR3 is TGTGCCAGTAGTTTACGCACCACGGTAGGCTACACCTTC.

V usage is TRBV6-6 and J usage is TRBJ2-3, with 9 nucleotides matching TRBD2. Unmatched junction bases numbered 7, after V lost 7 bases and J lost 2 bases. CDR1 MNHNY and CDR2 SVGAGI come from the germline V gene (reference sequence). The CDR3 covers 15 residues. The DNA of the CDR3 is TGTGCCAGCATTGGAGCGGGAGGATCCACAGATACGCAGTATTTT. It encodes CASIGAGGSTDTQYF.

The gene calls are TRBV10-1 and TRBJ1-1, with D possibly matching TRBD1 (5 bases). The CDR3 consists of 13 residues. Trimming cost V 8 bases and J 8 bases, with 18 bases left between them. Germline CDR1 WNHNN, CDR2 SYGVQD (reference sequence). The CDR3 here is CASRPDGRTEAFF. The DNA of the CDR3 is TGCGCCAGCCGCCCCGACGGAAGGACAGAAGCTTTCTTT.

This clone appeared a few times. The CDR3, as DNA: TGTGCCAGCACCCCCGGGACATTACGCAATCAGCCCCAGCATTTT. Encoded protein: CASTPGTLRNQPQHF. The chain joins TRBV5-8 to TRBJ1-5; D is possibly TRBD1 (6 bases). The V and J ends lost 6 bases and 2 bases respectively, with 15 bases between them. CDR3 length: 15 amino acids. Germline V gene lookup returns CDR1 SGHTS and CDR2 YDEGEE.

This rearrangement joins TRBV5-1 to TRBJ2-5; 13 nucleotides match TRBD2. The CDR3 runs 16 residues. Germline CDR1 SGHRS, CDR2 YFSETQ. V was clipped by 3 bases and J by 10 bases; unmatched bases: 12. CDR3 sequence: CASSSTSGRAFQNQYF. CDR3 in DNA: TGCGCCAGCAGCTCCACTAGCGGGAGGGCCTTTCAGAACCAGTACTTC.

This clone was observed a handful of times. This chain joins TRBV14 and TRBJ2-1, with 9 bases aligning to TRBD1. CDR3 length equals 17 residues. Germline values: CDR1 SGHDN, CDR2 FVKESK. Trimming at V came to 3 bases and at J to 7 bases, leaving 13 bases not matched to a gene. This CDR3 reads CASSHGGNRGHGNEQFF. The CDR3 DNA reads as TGTGCCAGCAGCCATGGGGGGAACAGGGGGCATGGGAATGAGCAGTTCTTC.

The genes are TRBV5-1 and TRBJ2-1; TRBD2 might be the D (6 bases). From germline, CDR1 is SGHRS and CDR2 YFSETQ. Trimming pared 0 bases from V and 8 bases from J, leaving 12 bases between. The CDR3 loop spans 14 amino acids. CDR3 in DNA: TGCGCCAGCAGCTTGGCGAGGGAGGCACATGAGCAGTTCTTC. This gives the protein CASSLAREAHEQFF.

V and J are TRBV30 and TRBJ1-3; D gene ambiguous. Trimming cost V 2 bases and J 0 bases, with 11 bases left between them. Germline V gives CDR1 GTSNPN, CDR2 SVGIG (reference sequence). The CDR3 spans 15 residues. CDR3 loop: CAWSSRVSSGNTIYF. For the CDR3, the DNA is TGTGCCTGGAGTTCGAGGGTGAGCTCTGGAAACACCATATATTTT. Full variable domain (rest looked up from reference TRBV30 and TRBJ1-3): SQTIHQWPATLVQPVGSPLSLECTVEGTSNPNLYWYRQAAGRGLQLLFYSVGIGQISSEVPQNLSASRPQDRQFILSSKKLLLSDSGFYLCAWSSRVSSGNTIYFGEGSWLTVV.

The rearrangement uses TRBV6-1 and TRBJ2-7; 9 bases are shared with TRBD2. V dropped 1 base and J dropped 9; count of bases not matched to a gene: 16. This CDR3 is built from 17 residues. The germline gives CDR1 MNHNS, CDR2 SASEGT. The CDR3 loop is CASSEVYIAGAPRVQYV. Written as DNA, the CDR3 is TGTGCCAGCAGTGAAGTGTATATAGCGGGAGCGCCCCGGGTGCAGTACGTC.

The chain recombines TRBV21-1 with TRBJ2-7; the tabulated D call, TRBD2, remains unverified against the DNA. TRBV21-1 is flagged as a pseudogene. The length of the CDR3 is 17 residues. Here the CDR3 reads CASSNKRQLWAIYEQYV. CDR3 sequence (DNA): TGTGCCAGCAGCAATAAGCGGCAACTTTGGGCCATCTACGAGCAGTACGTC.

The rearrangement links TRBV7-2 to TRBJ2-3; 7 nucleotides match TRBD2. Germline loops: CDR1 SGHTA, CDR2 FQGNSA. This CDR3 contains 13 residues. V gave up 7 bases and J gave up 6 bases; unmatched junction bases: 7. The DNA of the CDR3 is TGTGCCAGCACCAAACGGGGGGTGGATACGCAGTATTTT. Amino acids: CASTKRGVDTQYF.

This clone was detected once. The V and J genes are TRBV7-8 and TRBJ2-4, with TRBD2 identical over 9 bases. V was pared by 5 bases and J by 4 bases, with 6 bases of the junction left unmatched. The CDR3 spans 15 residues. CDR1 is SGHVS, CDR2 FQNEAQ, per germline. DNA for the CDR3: TGTGCCAGCAGCCCGGGACTAGCAGGGAAAAACATTCAGTACTTC. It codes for CASSPGLAGKNIQYF. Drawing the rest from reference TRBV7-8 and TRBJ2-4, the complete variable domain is GAGVSQSPRYKVAKRGQDVALRCDPISGHVSLFWYQQALGQGPEFLTYFQNEAQLDKSGLPSDRFFAERPEGSVSTLKIQRTQQEDSAVYLCASSPGLAGKNIQYFGAGTRLSVL.